This TCR beta chain was retrieved from a study of blood T cells in healthy people across ages. Study observations and caveats: Naive CD4+ cell counts and diversity both ran higher in long-lived than in aged donors.

Turning to this clonotype: Its cognate antigen is unknown.

Trimming cost V 7 bases and J 8 bases, with 11 bases left between them. Germline lookup yields CDR1 MDHEN and CDR2 SYDVKM. The CDR3 has 12 amino acids. Together with a sample-barcoded 5' primer, a J-beta primer mix was included in a second PCR lasting roughly 6 to 12 cycles. A template-switch adaptor with 12 random nucleotides tagged each cDNA molecule. Each of the samples gave a minimum of 2.5 million paired-end reads that contained CDR3. TCRdb itself ran the 5' RACE reads through MiXCR, one entry per CDR3 protein. The table lists roughly 1.9 million distinct CDR3 sequences, around 40% of them singletons.

The TCR was taken from a human donor in good health. The sample was blood. The genes are TRBV28 and TRBJ1-4; maybe TRBD1 (6 bases). The CDR3 region is CASKGGGEKLFF. DNA for the CDR3: TGTGCCAGCAAAGGGGGAGGGGAAAAACTGTTTTTT. Drawing the rest from reference TRBV28 and TRBJ1-4, the complete variable domain is DVKVTQSSRYLVKRTGEKVFLECVQDMDHENMFWYRQDPGLGLRLIYFSYDVKMKEKGDIPEGYSVSREKKERFSLILESASTNQTSMYLCASKGGGEKLFFGSGTQLSVL.